The table lists the clone carrying this T cell receptor (beta chain) with many counts. The antigen remains unidentified. Every TCR cDNA molecule bore its own unique molecular identifier. Via MiXCR, TCRdb re-called the 5' RACE reads, giving one row per CDR3 protein. The sample comprises over 50,000 distinct CDR3 sequences, about 5.9% of which are singletons, and roughly 14% rests with the top ten. These data originate in a study of spatial heterogeneity in lung cancer. The time point here: sample taken at primary tumor resection. The donors comprised about 65 untreated early-stage non-small cell lung cancer patients. Extraction of whole RNA from tumor, nontumor lung or frozen PBMC preceded unsorted sequencing. Study-level findings and limits: Circulating ubiquitous expanded tumor TCRs were observed more frequently at resection than at follow-up.

In germline, CDR1 is SGHNT, CDR2 YYREEE (reference sequence). Germline trimming cut 6 bases from V and 8 bases from J; bases unmatched to any gene: 9. The CDR3 loop spans 13 amino acids. The V gene is TRBV5-4, the J gene TRBJ1-2, with 8 bases matching TRBD1. The sequence was collected from a female donor with early-stage non-small cell lung cancer. The sample here was PBMCs, taken at surgery. This CDR3 reads CASNSLDREGYTF. Here the CDR3 DNA reads TGTGCCAGCAACTCCCTGGACAGGGAGGGCTACACCTTC.